The 26 T cell receptor beta chains given below trace back to one sample, sequenced in a study of T cells in Graves' hyperthyroidism and ophthalmopathy. Researchers took RNA transcripts and amplified the TCR beta CDR3 regions from them. During a first-round RT-PCR of the TCR CDR3, the HTBI primer set was used. TCRdb analysed the multiplex PCR reads with MiXCR anew, one entry per CDR3 protein. Of around 290,000 distinct CDR3 sequences detected, 13% appear once; the ten largest clones hold 6% to 8%. The sequencing sample was made of blood. Receptors were obtained from a woman in her 30s with Graves' hyperthyroidism that later progressed to Graves' ophthalmopathy.

This clonotype turned up a few times. This may come from a read error, since a much larger clone is one base off. This chain links TRBV12-3 or TRBV12-4 with TRBJ2-2, with 11 nucleotides matching TRBD2. This CDR3 has 17 amino acids. The CDR3 loop reads CASSLAGGSSNTGELLF. As DNA, the CDR3 is TGTGCCAGCAGTCTAGCGGGAGGCTCCTCGAACACCGGGGAGCTGCTTTTT.

This clonotype was observed many times. The chain uses TRBV27 and TRBJ2-4, with D uncertain. The CDR3 totals 16 residues. Trimming shortened V by 4 bases and J by 0 bases, and 13 bases separated the two germline ends. Germline V gene lookup returns CDR1 MNHEY and CDR2 SMNVEV (reference sequence). This CDR3 reads CASSSLGALAKNIQYF. As DNA, the CDR3 is TGTGCCAGCAGTTCTTTAGGAGCTCTAGCCAAAAACATTCAGTACTTC.

In its sample, this clonotype was seen a few times. One end of the junction is discordant with germline, which a read error may explain. This chain joins TRBV7-7 and TRBJ2-1; 15 nucleotides line up with TRBD2. The CDR3 length is 17 residues. Germline-derived CDR1 and CDR2 are SSHAT and FNYEAQ (reference sequence). The CDR3 sequence: CASSLGLAGGHYNEQFF. For the CDR3, the DNA is TGTGCTAGCAGCTTGGGACTAGCGGGAGGCCACTACAATGAGCAGTTCTTC. The complete variable domain, with remaining parts taken from reference TRBV7-7 and TRBJ2-1, reads GAGVSQSPRYKVTKRGQDVTLRCDPISSHATLYWYQQALGQGPEFLTYFNYEAQPDKSGLPSDRFSAERPEGSISTLTIQRTEQRDSAMYRCASSLGLAGGHYNEQFFGPGTRLTVL.

Many counts were recorded for this clonotype. The chain has TRBV24-1 and TRBJ1-1; D not certain. The CDR3 is 13 residues long. From germline, CDR1 is KGHDR and CDR2 SFDVKD. V was pared by 0 bases and J by 7 bases, with 8 bases between. The DNA for the CDR3 is TGTGCCACCAGTGATTTGCCGGGGAGTGAAGCTTTCTTT. It is translated as CATSDLPGSEAFF.

This clonotype came up many times. The V and J genes are TRBV28 and TRBJ2-1, with a weak D call TRBD2 (5 bases). The CDR3 has 15 amino acids. In germline, CDR1 is MDHEN, CDR2 SYDVKM. Deletions cut 3 bases from V and 3 bases from J, with 12 bases between. CDR3 sequence reads: CASSFLRTLYNEQFF. For the CDR3, the DNA is TGTGCCAGCAGTTTTCTCCGGACTCTCTACAATGAGCAGTTCTTC.

The sample holds many counts of this clonotype. This chain connects TRBV2 to TRBJ2-3; 7 bases fit TRBD2. Germline V CDR1 and CDR2: SNHLY, FYNNEI. V was clipped by 6 bases and J by 3 bases; unmatched bases: 3. CDR3 length: 13 amino acids. Here the CDR3 reads CASRRGSTDTQYF. The CDR3 bases are TGTGCCAGCAGGCGCGGGAGTACAGATACGCAGTATTTT.

This clonotype was recorded at least ten times. The chain has TRBV7-2 and TRBJ1-2, with 7 positions matching TRBD1. J gave up 4 bases and V 4 bases, and 9 bases lay outside the gene matches. CDR1 and CDR2 from the germline V gene are SGHTA and FQGNSA. This CDR3 region has 15 residues. The CDR3 sequence: CASSWAGGPGYGYTF. CDR3 bases: TGTGCCAGCAGCTGGGCAGGGGGTCCTGGCTATGGCTACACCTTC.

This clonotype has just a few counts. This rearrangement joins TRBV4-1 to TRBJ2-7; D may correspond to TRBD1 or TRBD2 (5 bases each). CDR1 is MGHRA and CDR2 is YSYEKL in the germline V gene. V was shortened by 0 bases and J by 7 bases, with 19 bases between the two germline ends. The CDR3 is 16 amino acids. CDR3 residues: CASSQELGDADREQYF. CDR3 bases: TGCGCCAGCAGCCAAGAGTTGGGGGACGCGGACCGGGAGCAGTACTTC.

Many counts were recorded for this clonotype. The chain recombines TRBV7-2 with TRBJ2-1; 7 nucleotides match TRBD2. The J segment lost 4 bases and the V segment lost 3 bases, leaving 9 bases of the junction unmatched. This CDR3 is 16 amino acids long. Germline CDR1 SGHTA, CDR2 FQGNSA. CDR3 nucleotides: TGTGCCAGCAGCTTTCTGGCGGGAGTAAAGTACAATGAGCAGTTCTTC. This translates into CASSFLAGVKYNEQFF.

The chain couples TRBV7-2 to TRBJ2-5; 13 nucleotides line up with TRBD2. This CDR3 spans 15 amino acids. Germline lookup yields CDR1 SGHTA and CDR2 FQGNSA. Trimming at V came to 4 bases and at J to 5 bases, leaving 4 bases not matched to a gene. The CDR3 region is CASSSGLAGRETQYF. CDR3 coding DNA: TGTGCCAGCAGCTCGGGACTAGCGGGAAGGGAGACCCAGTACTTC.

This clonotype was recorded many times. The chain has TRBV27 and TRBJ2-1, with TRBD2 identical over 10 bases. This CDR3 spans 16 amino acids. V gave up 0 bases and J gave up 9 bases; unmatched junction bases: 8. CDR1 and CDR2 from the germline V gene are MNHEY and SMNVEV (reference sequence). The CDR3 DNA sequence: TGTGCCAGCAGTTTATCGACAGCGGGAGGGCTTCTTGAGCAGTTCTTC. Amino acid sequence: CASSLSTAGGLLEQFF.

CDR3 nucleotide sequence: TGTGCCAGTAGTCATGGGTGGACTAGCGGGAGCTCCTACTGGGATGAGCAGTTCTTC. Translating it yields CASSHGWTSGSSYWDEQFF. The chain is built from TRBV19 and TRBJ2-1, with 13 bases aligning to TRBD2. The germline V gene encodes CDR1 LNHDA and CDR2 SQIVND (reference sequence). The CDR3 is 19 amino acids. V was pared by 5 bases and J by 8 bases, with 18 bases of the junction left unmatched.

This clonotype was found many times. The chain combines TRBV30 with TRBJ2-1; 7 positions agree with TRBD2. V lost 1 base and J lost 3; bases outside the gene matches: 6. Germline V gene data show CDR1 as GTSNPN and CDR2 as SVGIG (reference sequence). This CDR3 comprises 15 residues. Here the CDR3 DNA reads TGTGCCTGGAGTGCAGGAGCGGGAAGCTACAATGAGCAGTTCTTC. It specifies CAWSAGAGSYNEQFF. Supplemented by reference TRBV30 and TRBJ2-1, the full variable domain reads SQTIHQWPATLVQPVGSPLSLECTVEGTSNPNLYWYRQAAGRGLQLLFYSVGIGQISSEVPQNLSASRPQDRQFILSSKKLLLSDSGFYLCAWSAGAGSYNEQFFGPGTRLTVL.

CDR3 loop: CAINPLAGDGVSSYNEQFF. CDR3 bases: TGTGCCATCAACCCTCTAGCGGGAGACGGTGTAAGCTCCTACAATGAGCAGTTCTTC. This chain connects TRBV10-3 to TRBJ2-1; 10 nucleotides agree with TRBD2. J lost 0 bases, V lost 7 bases, and 15 bases had no gene match. The CDR3 loop spans 19 amino acids. CDR1 and CDR2 from the germline V gene are ENHRY and SYGVKD.

This clonotype has just a few counts. CDR3 region: CASSPAPAKNIQYF. CDR3 DNA sequence: TGTGCCAGCAGCCCCGCCCCAGCCAAAAACATTCAGTACTTC. This rearrangement joins TRBV7-2 to TRBJ2-4; D not certain. Trimming left V 5 bases short and J 0 bases short, with 8 bases between. There are 14 residues in the CDR3. CDR1 and CDR2 from the germline V gene are SGHTA and FQGNSA.

The chain joins TRBV5-6 to TRBJ1-1; D not resolved. The CDR3 contains 15 residues. V lost 1 base, J lost 0 bases, and 10 bases lay in between. The germline V gene has CDR1 SGHDT and CDR2 YYEEEE. CDR3 loop: CASSLPAYMNTEAFF. CDR3 coding DNA: TGTGCCAGCAGCTTGCCAGCCTACATGAACACTGAAGCTTTCTTT.

This clonotype was counted ten times or more. The CDR3 reads CASSLVLSGLTEAFF. CDR3 DNA sequence: TGTGCCAGCAGCTTGGTCCTTTCGGGTTTGACTGAAGCTTTCTTT. The chain links TRBV5-6 to TRBJ1-1, with D unresolved. The V gene's germline CDR1 is SGHDT and CDR2 YYEEEE. The CDR3 runs 15 residues. Trimming took 0 bases from V and 5 from J, leaving 14 bases between them.

This clonotype was detected many times. J is TRBJ2-7 and V is TRBV10-3, with 7 positions matching TRBD2. This CDR3 has 15 amino acids. The V segment lost 3 bases and the J segment 5 bases; nucleotides outside the gene matches: 10. CDR1 is ENHRY and CDR2 is SYGVKD in the germline V gene. The CDR3 bases are TGTGCCATCAGTGACCTCTGGGGGGAGGGCGACGAGCAGTACTTC. Translating gives CAISDLWGEGDEQYF.

The gene calls are TRBV4-1 and TRBJ1-1; D gene unclear. CDR3 length: 13 residues. V lost 0 bases, J lost 8 bases, and 10 bases lay in between. Germline V CDR1 and CDR2: MGHRA, YSYEKL. The CDR3 spells CASSQDWPPEAFF. The DNA for the CDR3 is TGCGCCAGCAGCCAAGACTGGCCACCGGAAGCTTTCTTT.

This clonotype was observed a few times. The chain combines TRBV20-1 with TRBJ2-1; possibly TRBD2 for D (7 bases). The CDR3 has 13 residues. V was pared by 6 bases and J by 8 bases, with 17 bases between. Germline CDR1 and CDR2: DFQATT and SNEGSKA (reference sequence). CDR3 region: CSAEEGGRHEQFF. The CDR3 bases are TGCAGTGCCGAGGAGGGGGGGAGGCATGAGCAGTTCTTC.

The chain has TRBV3-2 and TRBJ1-5. TRBV3-2 is classified as a pseudogene. The length of the CDR3 is 17 residues. This chain's CDR3 is CASSQDQTRMGNQPQHF. The DNA for the CDR3 is TGTGCCAGCAGCCAAGATCAAACGAGAATGGGCAATCAGCCCCAGCATTTT.

This clonotype was counted ten times or more. V and J are TRBV2 and TRBJ1-5; D not certain. The V and J ends lost 6 bases and 7 bases respectively, with 10 bases between them. The CDR3 runs to 12 residues. Germline assignment: CDR1 SNHLY and CDR2 FYNNEI. This chain's CDR3 is CASRDQRQPQHF. CDR3 sequence (DNA): TGTGCCAGCAGAGATCAGCGGCAGCCCCAGCATTTT. Variable domain in full (rest from reference TRBV2 and TRBJ1-5): EPEVTQTPSHQVTQMGQEVILRCVPISNHLYFYWYRQILGQKVEFLVSFYNNEISEKSEIFDDQFSVERPDGSNFTLKIRSTKLEDSAMYFCASRDQRQPQHFGDGTRLSIL.

The table lists this clonotype with a few counts. This chain connects TRBV9 to TRBJ2-2; D not resolved. Trimming removed 0 bases from V and 4 bases from J, with 1 base in between. The V gene's germline CDR1 is SGDLS and CDR2 YYNGEE. This CDR3 comprises 12 residues. CDR3 DNA: TGTGCCAGCAGCGTAGCCACCGGGGAGCTGTTTTTT. As protein: CASSVATGELFF.

In its sample, this clonotype was seen many times. The chain has TRBV15 and TRBJ1-5, with TRBD1 matching over 9 bases. The length of the CDR3 is 17 residues. The trim removed 4 bases at V and 0 bases at J, leaving 7 bases unmatched. Germline V gene data show CDR1 as LNHNV and CDR2 as YYDKDF (reference sequence). In DNA form, the CDR3 reads TGTGCCACCAGCATTTACCGGGACAGGGCTAGCAATCAGCCCCAGCATTTT. Translating gives CATSIYRDRASNQPQHF. Looking up the rest from reference TRBV15 and TRBJ1-5 gives the full variable domain: DAMVIQNPRYQVTQFGKPVTLSCSQTLNHNVMYWYQQKSSQAPKLLFHYYDKDFNNEADTPDNFQSRRPNTSFCFLDIRSPGLGDTAMYLCATSIYRDRASNQPQHFGDGTRLSIL.

This clonotype was observed a few times. This sequence joins TRBV12-3 or TRBV12-4 and TRBJ1-4; 8 nucleotides agree with TRBD1. This CDR3 region has 13 residues. The V gene end was trimmed by 6 bases and the J gene end by 15 bases; junction bases not matched to a gene: 12. This CDR3 reads CASSLGQGLGMFF. DNA of the CDR3: TGTGCCAGCAGCCTCGGACAGGGTCTAGGGATGTTTTTT.

In this sample, this clonotype turned up many times. The J gene is TRBJ2-3, the V gene TRBV2; 7 nucleotides line up with TRBD1. After removal of 4 bases from V and 3 bases from J, the junction contained 4 bases not matched to a gene. CDR1 is SNHLY, CDR2 FYNNEI, per germline. This CDR3 is 14 amino acids long. The CDR3 here is CASSVNRGTDTQYF. The CDR3 coding sequence is TGTGCCAGCAGTGTTAACAGGGGTACAGATACGCAGTATTTT.